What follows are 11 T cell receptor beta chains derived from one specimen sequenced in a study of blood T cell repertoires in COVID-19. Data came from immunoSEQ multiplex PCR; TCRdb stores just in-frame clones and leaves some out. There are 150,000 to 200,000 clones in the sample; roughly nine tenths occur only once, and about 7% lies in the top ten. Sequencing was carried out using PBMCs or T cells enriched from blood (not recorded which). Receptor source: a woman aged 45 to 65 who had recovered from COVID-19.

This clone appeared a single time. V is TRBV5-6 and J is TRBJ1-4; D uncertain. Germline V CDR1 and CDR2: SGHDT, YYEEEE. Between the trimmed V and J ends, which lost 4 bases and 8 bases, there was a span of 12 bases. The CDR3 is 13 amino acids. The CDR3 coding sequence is TGTGCCAGCAGCGTTGCGGGGAGAGAAAAACTGTTTTTT. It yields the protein CASSVAGREKLFF.

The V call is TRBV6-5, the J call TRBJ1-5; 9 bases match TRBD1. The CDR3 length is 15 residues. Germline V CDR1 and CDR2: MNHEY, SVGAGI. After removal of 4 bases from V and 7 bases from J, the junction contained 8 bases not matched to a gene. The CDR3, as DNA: TGTGCCAGCAGTTCAGGGGGACAGGGCTTGCAGCCCCAGCATTTT. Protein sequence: CASSSGGQGLQPQHF.

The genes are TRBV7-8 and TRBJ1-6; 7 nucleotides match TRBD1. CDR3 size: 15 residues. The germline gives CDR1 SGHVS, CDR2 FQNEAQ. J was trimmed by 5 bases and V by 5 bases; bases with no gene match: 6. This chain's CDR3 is CASSARDSNNSPLHF. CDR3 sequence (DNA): TGTGCCAGCAGCGCAAGGGACAGCAATAATTCACCCCTCCACTTT.

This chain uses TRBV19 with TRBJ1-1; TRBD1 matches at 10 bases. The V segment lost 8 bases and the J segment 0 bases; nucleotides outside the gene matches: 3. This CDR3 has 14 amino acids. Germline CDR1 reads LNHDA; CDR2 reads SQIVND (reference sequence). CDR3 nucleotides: TGTGCCAGTTGGGACAGGGGCGTGAACACTGAAGCTTTCTTT. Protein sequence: CASWDRGVNTEAFF.

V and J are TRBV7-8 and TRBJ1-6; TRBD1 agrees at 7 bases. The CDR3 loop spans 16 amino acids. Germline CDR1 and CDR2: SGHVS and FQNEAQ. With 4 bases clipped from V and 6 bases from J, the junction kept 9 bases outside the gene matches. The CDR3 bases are TGTGCCAGCAGCTCGAGTGTAAGGGACAGTAATTCACCCCTCCACTTT. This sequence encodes CASSSSVRDSNSPLHF.

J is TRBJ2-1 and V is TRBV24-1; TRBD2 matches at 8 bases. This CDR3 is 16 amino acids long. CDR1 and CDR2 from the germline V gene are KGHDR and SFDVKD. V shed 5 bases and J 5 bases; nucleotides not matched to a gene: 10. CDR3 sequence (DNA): TGTGCCACCAGTGCCGCCGGGACTAGTCCTAACAATGAGCAGTTCTTC. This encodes CATSAAGTSPNNEQFF.

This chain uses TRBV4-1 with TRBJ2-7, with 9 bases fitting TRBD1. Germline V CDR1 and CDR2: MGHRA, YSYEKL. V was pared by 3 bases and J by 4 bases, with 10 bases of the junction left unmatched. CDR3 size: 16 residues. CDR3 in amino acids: CASSQEDRGGGYEQYF. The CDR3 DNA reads TGCGCCAGCAGCCAGGAGGACAGGGGAGGAGGTTACGAGCAGTACTTC.

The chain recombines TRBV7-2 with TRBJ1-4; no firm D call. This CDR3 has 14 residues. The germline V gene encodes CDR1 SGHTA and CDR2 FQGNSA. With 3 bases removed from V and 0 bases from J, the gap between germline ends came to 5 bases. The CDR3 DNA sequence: TGTGCCAGCAGCTTTAGTCCAACTAATGAAAAACTGTTTTTT. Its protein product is CASSFSPTNEKLFF.

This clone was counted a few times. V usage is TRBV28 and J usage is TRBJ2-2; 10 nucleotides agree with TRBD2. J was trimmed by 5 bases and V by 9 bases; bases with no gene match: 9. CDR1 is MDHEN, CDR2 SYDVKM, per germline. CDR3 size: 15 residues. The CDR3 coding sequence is TGTGCCAGTAAACTCAGCGGGAGGGGTACCGGGGAGCTGTTTTTT. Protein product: CASKLSGRGTGELFF.

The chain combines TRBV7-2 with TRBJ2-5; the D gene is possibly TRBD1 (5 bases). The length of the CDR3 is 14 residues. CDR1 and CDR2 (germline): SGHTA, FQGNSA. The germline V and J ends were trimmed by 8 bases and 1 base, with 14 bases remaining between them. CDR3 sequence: CASQIGGAQETQYF. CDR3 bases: TGTGCCAGCCAGATAGGTGGGGCCCAAGAGACCCAGTACTTC.

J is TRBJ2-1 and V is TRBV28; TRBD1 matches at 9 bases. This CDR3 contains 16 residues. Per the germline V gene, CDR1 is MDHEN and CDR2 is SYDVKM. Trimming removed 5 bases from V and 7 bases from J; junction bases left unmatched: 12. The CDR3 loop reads CASSPGTGLAENEQFF. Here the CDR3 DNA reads TGTGCCAGCAGTCCCGGGACAGGGTTGGCGGAGAATGAGCAGTTCTTC.